This T cell receptor (beta chain) is from a study of blood T cell repertoires in COVID-19. Turning to the study itself: Material from acute and convalescent COVID-19 was sourced from the United States, Italy and Spain.

Methods used by the authors: Estimation of nucleated cell counts relied on the amplification of reference gene primers. This table comes from immunoSEQ multiplex PCR, and its TCRdb copy is limited to in-frame clones, with some not included. Clonal size and the V and J genes are those of that table, whereas D and trimming came from the DNA. The table records about 80,000 clones, about four fifths of them present only once. Germline loops: CDR1 SGHRS, CDR2 YFSETQ. CDR3 length: 16 amino acids. Losses at the gene ends were 5 bases for V and 6 bases for J; bases not matched to a gene: 10. The J gene is TRBJ2-3, the V gene TRBV5-1; 12 nucleotides match TRBD2. This clonotype was sampled from a man at least 80 years old with acute or convalescent COVID-19. Source material: peripheral blood. The DNA of the CDR3 is TGCGCCAGCAGTCCTCGGACTAGCGGGGTCGCGGATACGCAGTATTTT. This encodes CASSPRTSGVADTQYF. Full variable domain (remainder filled in from reference TRBV5-1 and TRBJ2-3): KAGVTQTPRYLIKTRGQQVTLSCSPISGHRSVSWYQQTPGQGLQFLFEYFSETQRNKGNFPGRFSGRQFSNSRSEMNVSTLELGDSALYLCASSPRTSGVADTQYFGPGTRLTVL.